This T cell receptor beta chain was captured by sequencing in a study of blood T cell repertoires in COVID-19. Germline V CDR1 and CDR2: MDHEN, SYDVKM. The CDR3 covers 14 residues. V lost 5 bases, J lost 8 bases, and 15 bases lay in between. Measured with immunoSEQ multiplex PCR; TCRdb has only the in-frame clones, and not every one. The repertoire includes about 97,000 clones, 70% to 85% of them detected once, and 10% sits in the top ten. The receptor was derived from a man between 70 and 80 years old with acute or convalescent COVID-19. Specimen: peripheral blood. The J gene is TRBJ1-4, the V gene TRBV28; no clear D gene. The CDR3 DNA is TGTGCCAGCAGTCCCGACTATCGCCAGGAAAAACTGTTTTTT. Protein: CASSPDYRQEKLFF.